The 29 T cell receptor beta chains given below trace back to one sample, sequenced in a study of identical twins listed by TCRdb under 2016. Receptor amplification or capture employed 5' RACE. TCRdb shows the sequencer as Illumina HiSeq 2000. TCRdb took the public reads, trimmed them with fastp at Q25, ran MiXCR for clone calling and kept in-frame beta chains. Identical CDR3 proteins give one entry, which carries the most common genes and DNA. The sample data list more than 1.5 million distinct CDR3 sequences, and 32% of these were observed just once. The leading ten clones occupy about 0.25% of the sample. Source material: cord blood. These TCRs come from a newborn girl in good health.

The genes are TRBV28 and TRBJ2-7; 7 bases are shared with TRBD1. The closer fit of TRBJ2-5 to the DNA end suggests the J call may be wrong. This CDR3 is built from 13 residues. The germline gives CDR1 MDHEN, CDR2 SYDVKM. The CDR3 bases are TGTGCCAGCAGACTAGGGACAGTAGAGACCCAGTACTTC. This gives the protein CASRLGTVETQYF.

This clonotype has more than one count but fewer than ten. The CDR3 bases are TGCAGGGCAGGGTCTAGCGGGAAAGTTGAGCAGTACTTC. Translated: CRAGSSGKVEQYF. The J gene is TRBJ2-7, the V gene TRBV29-1; 9 positions agree with TRBD2. Germline assignment: CDR1 SQVTM and CDR2 ANQGSEA. The CDR3 is 13 amino acids.

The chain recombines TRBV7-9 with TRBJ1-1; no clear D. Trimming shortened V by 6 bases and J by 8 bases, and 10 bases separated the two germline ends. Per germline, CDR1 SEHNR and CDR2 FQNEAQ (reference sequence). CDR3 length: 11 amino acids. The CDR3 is CASSFGSEAFF. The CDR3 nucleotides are TGTGCCAGCAGTTTTGGGTCCGAAGCTTTCTTT.

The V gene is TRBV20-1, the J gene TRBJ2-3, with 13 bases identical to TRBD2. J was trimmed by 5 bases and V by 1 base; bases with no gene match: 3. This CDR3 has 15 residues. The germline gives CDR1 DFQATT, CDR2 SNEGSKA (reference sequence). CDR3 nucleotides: TGCAGTGCTAGAGGCGGGACTAGCGGGAAAGATACGCAGTATTTT. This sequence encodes CSARGGTSGKDTQYF.

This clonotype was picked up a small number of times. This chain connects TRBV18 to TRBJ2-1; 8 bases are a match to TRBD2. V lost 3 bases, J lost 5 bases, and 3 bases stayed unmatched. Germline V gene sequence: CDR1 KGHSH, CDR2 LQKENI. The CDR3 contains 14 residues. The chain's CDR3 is CASSPAGGNNEQFF. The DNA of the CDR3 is TGTGCCAGCTCACCGGCGGGAGGCAACAATGAGCAGTTCTTC. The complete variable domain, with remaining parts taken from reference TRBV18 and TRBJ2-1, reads NAGVMQNPRHLVRRRGQEARLRCSPMKGHSHVYWYRQLPEEGLKFMVYLQKENIIDESGMPKERFSAEFPKEGPSILRIQQVVRGDSAAYFCASSPAGGNNEQFFGPGTRLTVL.

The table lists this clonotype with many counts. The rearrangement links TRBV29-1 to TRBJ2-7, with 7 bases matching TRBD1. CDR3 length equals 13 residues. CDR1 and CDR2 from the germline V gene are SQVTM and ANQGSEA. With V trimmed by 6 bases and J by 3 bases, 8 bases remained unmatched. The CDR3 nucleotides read TGCAGCGTGGAGACAGGGAAAGGCTACGAGCAGTACTTC. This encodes CSVETGKGYEQYF.

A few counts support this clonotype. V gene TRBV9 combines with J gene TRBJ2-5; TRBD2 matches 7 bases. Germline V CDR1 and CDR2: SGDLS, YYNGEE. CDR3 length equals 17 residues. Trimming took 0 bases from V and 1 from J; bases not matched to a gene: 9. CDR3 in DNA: TGTGCCAGCAGCGTAGCTTGGGGAGGGCCACTCCAAGAGACCCAGTACTTC. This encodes CASSVAWGGPLQETQYF.

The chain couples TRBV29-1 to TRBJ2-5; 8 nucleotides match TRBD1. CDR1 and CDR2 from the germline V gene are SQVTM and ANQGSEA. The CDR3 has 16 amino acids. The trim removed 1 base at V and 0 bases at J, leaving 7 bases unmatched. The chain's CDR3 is CSVEGRGQRYQETQYF. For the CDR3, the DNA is TGCAGCGTTGAAGGCAGGGGGCAGCGGTACCAAGAGACCCAGTACTTC.

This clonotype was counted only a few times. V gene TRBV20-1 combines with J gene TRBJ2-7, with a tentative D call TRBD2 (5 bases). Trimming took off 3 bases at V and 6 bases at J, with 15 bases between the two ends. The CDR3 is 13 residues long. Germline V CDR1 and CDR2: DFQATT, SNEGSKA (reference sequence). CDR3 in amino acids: CSASHERQREQYF. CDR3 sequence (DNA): TGCAGTGCTAGTCATGAGCGGCAGCGCGAGCAGTACTTC.

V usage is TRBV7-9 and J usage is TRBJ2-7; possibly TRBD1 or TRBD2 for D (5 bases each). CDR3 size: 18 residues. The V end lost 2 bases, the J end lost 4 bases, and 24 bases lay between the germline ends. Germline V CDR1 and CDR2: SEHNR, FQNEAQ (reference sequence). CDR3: CASSLPPIGQVGAYEQYF. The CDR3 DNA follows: TGTGCCAGCAGCTTACCCCCAATTGGGCAGGTCGGGGCATACGAGCAGTACTTC.

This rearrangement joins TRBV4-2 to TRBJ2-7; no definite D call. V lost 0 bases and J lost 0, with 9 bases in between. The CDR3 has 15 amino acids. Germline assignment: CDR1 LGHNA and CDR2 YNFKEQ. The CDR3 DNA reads TGTGCCAGCAGCCAAGATCAGACGGTCTCCTACGAGCAGTACTTC. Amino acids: CASSQDQTVSYEQYF.

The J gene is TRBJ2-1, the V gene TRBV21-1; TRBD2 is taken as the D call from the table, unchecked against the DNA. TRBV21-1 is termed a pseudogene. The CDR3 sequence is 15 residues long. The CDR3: CASSKVPGLGSEQFF. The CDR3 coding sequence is TGTGCCAGCAGCAAAGTCCCGGGACTAGGAAGTGAGCAGTTCTTC.

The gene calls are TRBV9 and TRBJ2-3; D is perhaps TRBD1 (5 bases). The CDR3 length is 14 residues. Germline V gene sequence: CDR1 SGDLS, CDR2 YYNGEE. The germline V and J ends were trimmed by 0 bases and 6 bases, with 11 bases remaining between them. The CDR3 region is CASSVDGARDTQYF. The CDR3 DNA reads TGTGCCAGCAGCGTAGATGGGGCGAGGGATACGCAGTATTTT. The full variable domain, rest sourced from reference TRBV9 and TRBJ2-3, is DSGVTQTPKHLITATGQRVTLRCSPRSGDLSVYWYQQSLDQGLQFLIQYYNGEERAKGNILERFSAQQFPDLHSELNLSSLELGDSALYFCASSVDGARDTQYFGPGTRLTVL.

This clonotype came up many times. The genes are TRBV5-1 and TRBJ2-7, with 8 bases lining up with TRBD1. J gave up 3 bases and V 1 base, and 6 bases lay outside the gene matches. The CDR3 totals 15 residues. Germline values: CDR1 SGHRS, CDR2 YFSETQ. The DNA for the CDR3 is TGCGCCAGCAGCTTGATGAATACAGGGGGCTACGAGCAGTACTTC. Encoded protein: CASSLMNTGGYEQYF.

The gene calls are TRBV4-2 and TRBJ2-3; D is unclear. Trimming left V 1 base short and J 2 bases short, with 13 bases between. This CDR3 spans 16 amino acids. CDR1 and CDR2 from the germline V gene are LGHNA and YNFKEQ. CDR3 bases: TGTGCCAGCAGCCAAGTCAAGGGCGGATACACAGATACGCAGTATTTT. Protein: CASSQVKGGYTDTQYF.

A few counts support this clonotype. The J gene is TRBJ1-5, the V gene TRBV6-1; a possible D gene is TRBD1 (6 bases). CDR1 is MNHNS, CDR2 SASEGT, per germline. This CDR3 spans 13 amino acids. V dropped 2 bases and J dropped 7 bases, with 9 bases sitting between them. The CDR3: CASSERGGQPQHF. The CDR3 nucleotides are TGTGCCAGCAGTGAAAGGGGGGGGCAGCCCCAGCATTTT.

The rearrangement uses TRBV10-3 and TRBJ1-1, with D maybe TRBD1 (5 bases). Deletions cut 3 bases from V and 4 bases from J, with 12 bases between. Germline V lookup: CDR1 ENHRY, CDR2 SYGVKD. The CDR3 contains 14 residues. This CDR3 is CAISDRQRGTEAFF. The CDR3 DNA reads TGTGCCATCAGTGATCGACAGCGGGGCACTGAAGCTTTCTTT.

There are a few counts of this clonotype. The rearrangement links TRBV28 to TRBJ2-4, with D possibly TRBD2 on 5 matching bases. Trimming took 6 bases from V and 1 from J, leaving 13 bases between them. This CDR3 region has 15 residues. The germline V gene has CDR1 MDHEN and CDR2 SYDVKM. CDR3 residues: CASSIAMGAKNIQYF. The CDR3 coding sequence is TGTGCCAGCAGCATAGCGATGGGGGCCAAAAACATTCAGTACTTC.

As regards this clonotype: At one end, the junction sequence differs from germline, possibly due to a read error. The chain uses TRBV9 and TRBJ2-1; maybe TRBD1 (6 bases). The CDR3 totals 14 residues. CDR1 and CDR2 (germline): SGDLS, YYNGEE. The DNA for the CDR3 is TGTGCCAGCGGCGTAGATCGACAGGCCAATGAGCAGTTCTTC. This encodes CASGVDRQANEQFF. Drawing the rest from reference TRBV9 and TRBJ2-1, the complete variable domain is DSGVTQTPKHLITATGQRVTLRCSPRSGDLSVYWYQQSLDQGLQFLIQYYNGEERAKGNILERFSAQQFPDLHSELNLSSLELGDSALYFCASGVDRQANEQFFGPGTRLTVL.

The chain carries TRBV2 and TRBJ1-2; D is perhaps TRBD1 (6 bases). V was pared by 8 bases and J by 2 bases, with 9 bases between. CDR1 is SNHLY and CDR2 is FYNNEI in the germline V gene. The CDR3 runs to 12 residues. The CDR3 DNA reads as TGTGCCAGCCCCGGGACAAACTATGGCTACACCTTC. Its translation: CASPGTNYGYTF.

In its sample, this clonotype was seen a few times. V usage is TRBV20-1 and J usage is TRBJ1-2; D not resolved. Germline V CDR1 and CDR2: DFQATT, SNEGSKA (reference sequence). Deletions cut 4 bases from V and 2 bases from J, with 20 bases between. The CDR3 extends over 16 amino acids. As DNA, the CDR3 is TGCAGTGCTATCGATCCTTACAGCTTAGCCAACTATGGCTACACCTTC. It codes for CSAIDPYSLANYGYTF.

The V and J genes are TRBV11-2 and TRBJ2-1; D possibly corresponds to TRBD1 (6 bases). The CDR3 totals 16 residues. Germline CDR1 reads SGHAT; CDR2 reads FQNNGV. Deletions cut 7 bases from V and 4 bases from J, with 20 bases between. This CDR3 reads CASTSLGQPGYNEQFF. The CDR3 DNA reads TGTGCCAGCACATCCCTAGGACAGCCTGGATACAATGAGCAGTTCTTC.

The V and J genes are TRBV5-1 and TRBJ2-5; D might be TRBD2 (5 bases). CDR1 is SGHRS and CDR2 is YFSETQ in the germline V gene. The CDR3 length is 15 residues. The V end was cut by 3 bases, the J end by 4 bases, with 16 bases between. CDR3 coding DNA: TGCGCCAGCAGCTACCACGAGGGTTCTCGAGAGACCCAGTACTTC. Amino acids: CASSYHEGSRETQYF.

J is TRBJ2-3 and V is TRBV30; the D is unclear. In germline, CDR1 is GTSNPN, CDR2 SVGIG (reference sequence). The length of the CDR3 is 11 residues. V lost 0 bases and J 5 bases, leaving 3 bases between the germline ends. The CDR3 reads CAWSVLDTQYF. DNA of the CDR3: TGTGCCTGGAGTGTACTAGATACGCAGTATTTT.

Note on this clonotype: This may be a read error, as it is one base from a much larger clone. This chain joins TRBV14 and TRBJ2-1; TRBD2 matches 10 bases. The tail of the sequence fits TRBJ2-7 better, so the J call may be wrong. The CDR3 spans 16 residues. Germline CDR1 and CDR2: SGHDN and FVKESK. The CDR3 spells CASSQGTSGAYNEQYF. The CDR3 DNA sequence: TGTGCCAGCAGCCAAGGCACTAGCGGGGCCTACAATGAGCAGTACTTC.

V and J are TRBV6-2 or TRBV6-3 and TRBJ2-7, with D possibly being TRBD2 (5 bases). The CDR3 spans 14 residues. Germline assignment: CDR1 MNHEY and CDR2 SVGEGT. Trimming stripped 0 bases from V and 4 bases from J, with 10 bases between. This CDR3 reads CASSYSGSYYEQYF. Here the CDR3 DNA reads TGTGCCAGCAGTTACTCGGGGAGCTATTACGAGCAGTACTTC.

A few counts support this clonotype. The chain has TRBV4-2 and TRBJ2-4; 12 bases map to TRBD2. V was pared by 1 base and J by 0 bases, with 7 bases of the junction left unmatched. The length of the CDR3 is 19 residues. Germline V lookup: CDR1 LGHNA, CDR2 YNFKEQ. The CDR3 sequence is CASSQGGLAGMLAKNIQYF. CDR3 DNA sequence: TGTGCCAGCAGCCAAGGTGGACTAGCGGGGATGCTAGCCAAAAACATTCAGTACTTC.

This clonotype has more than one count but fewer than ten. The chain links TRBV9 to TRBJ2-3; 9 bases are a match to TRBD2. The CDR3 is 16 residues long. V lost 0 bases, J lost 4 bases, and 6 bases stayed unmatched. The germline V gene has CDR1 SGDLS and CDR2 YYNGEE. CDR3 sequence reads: CASSVDGSGGADTQYF. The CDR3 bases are TGTGCCAGCAGCGTAGATGGTAGCGGGGGTGCAGATACGCAGTATTTT.

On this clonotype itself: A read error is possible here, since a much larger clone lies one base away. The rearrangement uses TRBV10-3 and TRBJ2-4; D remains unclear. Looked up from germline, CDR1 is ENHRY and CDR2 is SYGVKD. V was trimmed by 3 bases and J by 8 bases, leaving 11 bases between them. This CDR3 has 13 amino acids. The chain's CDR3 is CAISDRPRDIQYF. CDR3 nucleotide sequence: TGTGCCATCAGTGACAGACCAAGAGACATTCAGTACTTC.